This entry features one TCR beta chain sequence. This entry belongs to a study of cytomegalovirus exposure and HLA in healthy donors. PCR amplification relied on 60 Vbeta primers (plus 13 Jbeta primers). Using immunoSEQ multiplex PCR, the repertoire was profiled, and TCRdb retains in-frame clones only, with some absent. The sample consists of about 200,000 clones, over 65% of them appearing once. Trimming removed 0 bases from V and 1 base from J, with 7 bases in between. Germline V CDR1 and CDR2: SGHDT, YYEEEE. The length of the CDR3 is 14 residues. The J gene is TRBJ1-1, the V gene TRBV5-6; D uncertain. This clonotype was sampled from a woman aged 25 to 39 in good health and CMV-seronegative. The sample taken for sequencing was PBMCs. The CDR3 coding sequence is TGTGCCAGCAGCTTGGGGCAACAGAACACTGAAGCTTTCTTT. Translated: CASSLGQQNTEAFF.